This T cell receptor (beta chain) was observed in a study of blood T cell repertoires in COVID-19. This CDR3 region has 13 residues. Germline CDR1 SGHTA, CDR2 FQGNSA. V shed 7 bases and J 6 bases; nucleotides not matched to a gene: 5. Source study methods: Reference gene primer amplification yielded estimated nucleated cell counts. Sequencing used immunoSEQ multiplex PCR; TCRdb keeps in-frame clones, though not all of them. The DNA gave D and trimming, while V, J and clone size come from that table. The sample shows 210,000 or so clones, 84% of them seen only once. Sequencing input: peripheral blood. The receptor comes from a human donor in a cohort sampled during active COVID-19. The chain recombines TRBV7-2 with TRBJ2-1; 8 bases fit TRBD2. CDR3 sequence (DNA): TGTGCCAGCACCACAGCGGGGGTCAATGAGCAGTTCTTC. As protein: CASTTAGVNEQFF.